This T cell receptor (beta chain) was retrieved from a study of blood T cells in healthy people across ages. Whole-study context: Capture by template switching was about one barcoded beta molecule per two T cells.

CDR1 is KGHSH, CDR2 LQKENI, per germline. The CDR3 is made up of 14 amino acids. V lost 3 bases to trimming and J lost 2 bases, with 8 bases between them. With a J-beta primer mix and a sample-barcoded 5' primer, a second PCR ran roughly 6 to 12 cycles. TCRdb ran MiXCR on the 5' RACE reads and lists one entry per CDR3 protein. There are about 1.1 million distinct CDR3 sequences in the sample; roughly two fifths occur only once, and roughly 13% lies in the top ten. The donors, healthy Caucasians from Russia, were aged about 6 to 95. The chain is built from TRBV18 and TRBJ1-3, with D hard to call. The sequenced material came from blood. The TCR originated in a man between 18 and 29 years old in good health. The CDR3, as DNA: TGTGCCAGCTCACCCGGGAGAACTGGAAACACCATATATTTT. As protein: CASSPGRTGNTIYF.